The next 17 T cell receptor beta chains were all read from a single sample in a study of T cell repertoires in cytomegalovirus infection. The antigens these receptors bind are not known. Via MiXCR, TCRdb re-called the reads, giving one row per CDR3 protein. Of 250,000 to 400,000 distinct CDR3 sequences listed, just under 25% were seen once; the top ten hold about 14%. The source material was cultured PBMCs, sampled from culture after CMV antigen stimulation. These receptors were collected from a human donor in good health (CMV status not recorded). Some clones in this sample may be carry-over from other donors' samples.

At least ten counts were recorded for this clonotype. Here the CDR3 reads CASSSTPSWDRTANEQFF. CDR3 coding DNA: TGTGCCAGCAGCTCAACCCCAAGTTGGGATAGAACCGCCAATGAGCAGTTCTTC. This chain links TRBV7-2 with TRBJ2-1; D ambiguous. Trimming removed 4 bases from V and 6 bases from J, with 25 bases in between. There are 18 residues in the CDR3. CDR1 is SGHTA and CDR2 is FQGNSA in the germline V gene.

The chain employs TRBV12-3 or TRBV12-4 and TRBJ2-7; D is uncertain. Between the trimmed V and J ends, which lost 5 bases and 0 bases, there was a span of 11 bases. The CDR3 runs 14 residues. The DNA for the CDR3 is TGTGCCAGCAGTCTCTCCTCCGACTCCTACGAGCAGTACTTC. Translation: CASSLSSDSYEQYF.

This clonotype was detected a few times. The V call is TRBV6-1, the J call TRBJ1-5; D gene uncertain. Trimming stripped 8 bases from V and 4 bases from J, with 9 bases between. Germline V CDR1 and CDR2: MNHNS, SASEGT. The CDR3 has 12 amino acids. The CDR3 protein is CASCWVNQPQHF. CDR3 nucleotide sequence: TGTGCCAGCTGTTGGGTTAATCAGCCCCAGCATTTT.

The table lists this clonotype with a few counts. The DNA of the CDR3 is TGTGCCAGCAGCTTAAAGCGGGAGGGCGGCGGGGAGCTGTTTTTT. Encoded protein: CASSLKREGGGELFF. The rearrangement uses TRBV7-8 and TRBJ2-2; 10 bases are a match to TRBD2. CDR1 SGHVS and CDR2 FQNEAQ come from the germline V gene. CDR3 length: 15 residues. The J segment lost 7 bases and the V segment lost 2 bases, leaving 4 bases of the junction unmatched.

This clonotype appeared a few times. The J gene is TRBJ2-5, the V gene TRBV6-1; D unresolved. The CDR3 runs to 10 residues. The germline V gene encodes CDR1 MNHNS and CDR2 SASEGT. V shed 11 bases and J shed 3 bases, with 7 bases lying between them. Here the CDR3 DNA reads TGTGCCTGCGGCGAAGAGACCCAGTACTTC. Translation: CACGEETQYF.

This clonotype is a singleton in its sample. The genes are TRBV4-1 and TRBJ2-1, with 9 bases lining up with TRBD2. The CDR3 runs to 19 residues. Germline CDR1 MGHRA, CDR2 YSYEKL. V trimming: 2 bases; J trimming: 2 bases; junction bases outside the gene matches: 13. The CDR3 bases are TGCGCCAGCAGCCAAAGCCCGGGGCTAGCGGGACCACCCTACAATGAGCAGTTCTTC. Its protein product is CASSQSPGLAGPPYNEQFF.

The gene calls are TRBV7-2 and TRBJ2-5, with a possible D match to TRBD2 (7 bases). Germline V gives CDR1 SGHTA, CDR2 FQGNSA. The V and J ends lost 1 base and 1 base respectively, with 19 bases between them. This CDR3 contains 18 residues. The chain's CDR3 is CASSLVLRGGEGQETQYF. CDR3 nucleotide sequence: TGTGCCAGCAGCTTAGTCTTGCGAGGGGGGGAAGGCCAAGAGACCCAGTACTTC. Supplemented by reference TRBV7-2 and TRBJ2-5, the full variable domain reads GAGVSQSPSNKVTEKGKDVELRCDPISGHTALYWYRQSLGQGLEFLIYFQGNSAPDKSGLPSDRFSAERTGGSVSTLTIQRTQQEDSAVYLCASSLVLRGGEGQETQYFGPGTRLLVL.

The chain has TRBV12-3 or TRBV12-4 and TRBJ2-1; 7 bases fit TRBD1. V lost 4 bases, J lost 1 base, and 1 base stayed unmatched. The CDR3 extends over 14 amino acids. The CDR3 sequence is CASSSDRSYNEQFF. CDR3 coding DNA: TGTGCCAGCAGTTCGGACAGGTCCTACAATGAGCAGTTCTTC.

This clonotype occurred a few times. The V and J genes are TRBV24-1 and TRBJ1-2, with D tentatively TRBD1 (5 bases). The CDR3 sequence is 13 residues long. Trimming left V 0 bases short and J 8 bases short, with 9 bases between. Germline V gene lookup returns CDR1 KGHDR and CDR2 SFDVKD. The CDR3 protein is CATSDLQGRGYTF. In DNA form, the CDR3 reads TGTGCCACCAGTGATTTGCAGGGAAGAGGCTACACCTTC.

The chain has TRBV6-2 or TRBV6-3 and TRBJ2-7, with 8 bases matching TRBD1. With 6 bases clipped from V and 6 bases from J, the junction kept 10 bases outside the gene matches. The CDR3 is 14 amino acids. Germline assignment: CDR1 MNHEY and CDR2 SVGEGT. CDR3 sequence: CASRVGQGRGEQYF. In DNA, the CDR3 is TGTGCCAGCAGGGTTGGACAGGGAAGGGGCGAGCAGTACTTC.

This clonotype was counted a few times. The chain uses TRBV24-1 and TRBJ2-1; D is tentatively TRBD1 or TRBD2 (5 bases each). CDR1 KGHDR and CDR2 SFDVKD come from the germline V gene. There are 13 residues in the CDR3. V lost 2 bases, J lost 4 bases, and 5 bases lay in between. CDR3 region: CATSDWGYNEQFF. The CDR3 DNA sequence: TGTGCCACCAGTGATTGGGGGTACAATGAGCAGTTCTTC.

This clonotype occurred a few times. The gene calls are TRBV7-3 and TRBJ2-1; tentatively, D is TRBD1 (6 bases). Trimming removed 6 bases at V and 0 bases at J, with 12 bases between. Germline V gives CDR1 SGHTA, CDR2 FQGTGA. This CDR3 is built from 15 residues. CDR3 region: CASSYQGSSYNEQFF. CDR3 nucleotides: TGTGCCAGCAGTTATCAGGGGAGCTCCTACAATGAGCAGTTCTTC.

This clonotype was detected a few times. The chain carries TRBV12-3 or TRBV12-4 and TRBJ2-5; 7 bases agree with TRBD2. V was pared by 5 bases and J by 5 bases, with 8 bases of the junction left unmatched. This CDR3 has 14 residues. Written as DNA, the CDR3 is TGTGCCAGCAGTCGCTCGGGGGGTGCGGAGACCCAGTACTTC. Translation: CASSRSGGAETQYF.

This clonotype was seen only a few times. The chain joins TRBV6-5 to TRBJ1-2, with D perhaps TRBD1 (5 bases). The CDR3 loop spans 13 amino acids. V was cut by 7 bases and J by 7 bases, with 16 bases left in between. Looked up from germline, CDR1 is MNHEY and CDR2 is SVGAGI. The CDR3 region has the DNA TGTGCCAGCAAAGACGGGGGTGACTTTGGCTACACCTTC. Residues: CASKDGGDFGYTF.

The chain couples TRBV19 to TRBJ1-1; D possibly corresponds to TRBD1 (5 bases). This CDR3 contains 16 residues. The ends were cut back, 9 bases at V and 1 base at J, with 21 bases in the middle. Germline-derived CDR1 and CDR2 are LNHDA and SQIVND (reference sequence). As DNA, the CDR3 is TGTGCCAGCCGACCTGGAGGGACTTATTCGAACACTGAAGCTTTCTTT. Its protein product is CASRPGGTYSNTEAFF.

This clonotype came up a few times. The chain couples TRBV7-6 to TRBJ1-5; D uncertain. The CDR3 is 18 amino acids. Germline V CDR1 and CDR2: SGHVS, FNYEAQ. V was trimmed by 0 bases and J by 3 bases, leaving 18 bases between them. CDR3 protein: CASSLAGLASVSNQPQHF. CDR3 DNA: TGTGCCAGCAGCTTAGCGGGCTTGGCGTCCGTATCCAATCAGCCCCAGCATTTT.

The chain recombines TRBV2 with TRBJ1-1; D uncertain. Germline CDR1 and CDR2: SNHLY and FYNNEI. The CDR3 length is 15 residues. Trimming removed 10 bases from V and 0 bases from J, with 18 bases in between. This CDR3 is CAIRGRGSMNTEAFF. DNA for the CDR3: TGTGCCATTCGGGGAAGAGGCAGTATGAACACTGAAGCTTTCTTT.